A selection of T cell receptor beta chains follows, all from one sample in a study of metastatic and nonmetastatic thyroid tumors. TCRdb recomputed clones from the PCR reads via MiXCR. The profile shows some 38,000 clones, approximately 15% of them singletons. Sequencing used blood. These receptors were obtained from a female donor with papillary thyroid cancer or a benign thyroid nodule (not recorded which). Some clones in this sample may be carry-over from other donors' samples. CDR3s include the opening cysteine and the closing phenylalanine or tryptophan. D genes are given only for firm matches. The size field is filled for only some rows; it gives once, few, many or a size class.

>TRBV10-2|NA|many|TRBJ1-5
CAAGGPNQPQHF
TGCGCCGCCGGGGGCCCCAATCAGCCCCAGCATTTT
>TRBV28|TRBD2|many|TRBJ2-3
CASETSGSTDTQYF
TGTGCCAGTGAGACTAGCGGGAGCACAGATACGCAGTATTTT
>TRBV20-1|NA|many|TRBJ1-6
CSAQSTGNSPLHF
TGCAGTGCTCAATCGACGGGAAATTCACCCCTCCACTTT
>TRBV6-2/TRBV6-3|NA|few|TRBJ2-7
CASSYAGIGEQYF
TGTGCCAGCAGTTACGCCGGGATTGGCGAGCAGTACTTC
>TRBV11-2|NA|many|TRBJ2-1
CASSLAGAGEQFF
TGTGCCAGCAGCTTAGCGGGAGCTGGTGAGCAGTTCTTC
>TRBV20-1|NA|many|TRBJ2-3
CSAYSAHLTDTQYF
TGCAGTGCTTATAGCGCCCACCTCACAGATACGCAGTATTTT
>TRBV9|NA|many|TRBJ2-7
CASSPWGEGHYEQYF
TGTGCCAGCAGCCCTTGGGGAGAGGGCCACTACGAGCAGTACTTC
>TRBV5-1|TRBD2|many|TRBJ2-1
CASSFLAGGLGNEQFF
TGCGCCAGCAGCTTCCTAGCGGGAGGGCTGGGCAATGAGCAGTTCTTC
>TRBV6-5|TRBD1|medium-sized|TRBJ2-1
CASSYDDRAANEQFF
TGTGCCAGCAGTTACGATGACAGGGCGGCCAACGAGCAGTTCTTC
>TRBV6-1|NA|NA|TRBJ2-5
CASSEAKGLETQYF
TGTGCCAGCAGTGAAGCTAAAGGGCTGGAGACGCAGTACTTC
>TRBV2|TRBD2|many|TRBJ2-7
CASSNLGLAGVF
TGTGCCAGCAGCAACCTGGGACTAGCGGGGGTCTTC
>TRBV7-9|NA|NA|TRBJ2-5
CASSPEGGRFETQYF
TGTGCCAGCAGCCCAGAGGGGGGCAGGTTTGAGACCCAGTACTTC
>TRBV7-3|TRBD1|many|TRBJ2-2
CASSGGQTTGELFF
TGTGCCAGCAGCGGGGGACAGACCACCGGGGAGCTGTTTTTT
>TRBV5-1|NA|many|TRBJ2-7
CASSLQRESNEQYF
TGCGCCAGCAGCTTGCAGAGGGAATCCAACGAGCAGTACTTC
>TRBV28|NA|many|TRBJ2-2
CASSHGRKNTGELFF
TGTGCCAGCAGTCACGGTAGGAAAAACACCGGGGAGCTGTTTTTT
>TRBV7-9|TRBD2|NA|TRBJ2-5
CASSRLAGGQETQYF
TGTGCCAGCAGTCGACTAGCGGGGGGTCAAGAGACCCAGTACTTC
>TRBV5-6|NA|NA|TRBJ1-4
CASSLGATATNEKLFF
TGTGCCAGCAGCTTGGGGGCGACCGCAACTAATGAAAAACTGTTTTTT
>TRBV7-2|NA|NA|TRBJ2-3
CASKLSGTTDTQYF
TGTGCCAGCAAACTATCTGGAACCACAGATACGCAGTATTTT
>TRBV6-2/TRBV6-3|NA|NA|TRBJ1-2
CAISKGACYGYTF
TGTGCCATCTCGAAAGGGGCGTGCTATGGCTACACCTTC
>TRBV7-9|NA|many|TRBJ1-1
CASSGRGARTEAFF
TGTGCCAGCAGCGGAAGGGGAGCGCGCACTGAAGCTTTCTTT
>TRBV12-3/TRBV12-4|NA|few|TRBJ2-7
CASSTGGAAQYF
TGTGCCAGCAGTACCGGGGGAGCGGCGCAGTACTTC
>TRBV4-1|NA|many|TRBJ1-1
CASSPLTQTEAFF
TGCGCCAGCAGCCCGCTCACTCAGACTGAAGCTTTCTTT
>TRBV11-3|NA|NA|TRBJ2-7
CASPLRAFLGQYF
TGTGCCAGCCCCCTAAGGGCGTTCTTAGGGCAGTACTTC
>TRBV6-5|NA|NA|TRBJ2-7
CASSYSDSSYEQYF
TGTGCCAGCAGTTACTCGGACAGTTCCTACGAGCAGTACTTC
>TRBV20-1|NA|many|TRBJ2-1
CSALGDKGNEQFF
TGCAGTGCCCTGGGGGACAAGGGGAATGAGCAGTTCTTC
>TRBV11-3|NA|few|TRBJ1-2
CASMRGDYGYTF
TGTGCCAGCATGCGGGGGGACTATGGCTACACCTTC
>TRBV6-5|NA|few|TRBJ2-3
CASSPPWSGWDPTDTQYF
TGTGCCAGCAGTCCCCCGTGGAGCGGGTGGGACCCCACAGATACGCAGTATTTT
>TRBV5-4|NA|many|TRBJ2-7
CASSPGAGSSYEQYF
TGTGCCAGCAGCCCGGGGGCAGGGAGCTCCTACGAGCAGTACTTC
>TRBV12-3/TRBV12-4|NA|many|TRBJ1-5
CASSPGVQPQHF
TGTGCCAGCAGTCCAGGGGTTCAGCCCCAGCATTTT
>TRBV6-1|TRBD1|few|TRBJ2-7
CASGRASGQGLYEQYF
TGTGCCAGCGGAAGGGCCTCGGGACAGGGCCTCTACGAGCAGTACTTC
>TRBV20-1|NA|once|TRBJ2-7
CIPGGGSYEQYF
TGCATCCCCGGGGGTGGATCCTACGAGCAGTACTTC
>TRBV7-3|TRBD2|many|TRBJ2-1
CASSPSGLGVNEQFF
TGTGCCAGCAGCCCCTCGGGACTAGGAGTTAATGAGCAGTTCTTC
>TRBV2|NA|many|TRBJ2-2
CASSLDREGTGELFF
TGTGCCAGCAGTCTCGACAGGGAGGGCACCGGGGAGCTGTTTTTT
>TRBV3-1|NA|many|TRBJ2-2
CASSQDLRVNTGELFF
TGTGCCAGCAGCCAAGATTTAAGGGTTAACACCGGGGAGCTGTTTTTT
>TRBV5-1|NA|many|TRBJ2-1
CASSSRPGGGEQFF
TGCGCCAGCAGCTCAAGGCCGGGGGGCGGTGAGCAGTTCTTC
>TRBV20-1|TRBD1|many|TRBJ1-2
CSARPSTGVYGYTF
TGCAGTGCTAGACCTTCGACAGGGGTCTATGGCTACACCTTC
>TRBV19|NA|NA|TRBJ2-3
CASRDGGLGTDTQYF
TGTGCCAGTAGGGACGGAGGGTTGGGGACGGATACGCAGTATTTT
>TRBV11-1|NA|NA|TRBJ2-7
CASSLAGYREESYEQYF
TGTGCCAGCAGCTTAGCGGGGTACAGGGAGGAATCCTACGAGCAGTACTTC
>TRBV6-1|NA|many|TRBJ2-1
CASSEVMNSGIRNEQFF
TGTGCCAGCAGTGAAGTTATGAATTCGGGGATTCGGAATGAGCAGTTCTTC